This section outlines one T cell receptor beta chain sequence together with its context. The antigen remains undetermined. V lost 2 bases and J 7 bases, leaving 21 bases between the germline ends. Germline values: CDR1 MNHEY, CDR2 SMNVEV (reference sequence). The CDR3 is made up of 16 amino acids. These data originate in a study of cytomegalovirus exposure and HLA in healthy donors. The primer mix had 60 Vbeta and 13 Jbeta primers. TCRdb's table, derived via immunoSEQ multiplex PCR, lists solely in-frame clones and lacks some. The sample shows fewer than 200,000 clones, approximately 84% of them seen only once. General study results and limits: The study dropped some indistinguishable V segments, TRBV6-2 and TRBV6-3 among them.

This clonotype was obtained from a woman aged 50 to 65 in good health and CMV-seropositive. This sequence joins TRBV27 and TRBJ2-7, with a tentative D call TRBD2 (5 bases). Sequenced input: PBMCs. CDR3 bases: TGTGCCAGCAGTTTAGTTGGGTCGGCCACCTCGGGAGAGCAGTACTTC. It codes for CASSLVGSATSGEQYF.